These 31 T cell receptor beta chains share one sample of origin, sequenced in a study of shared clonotypes between healthy human individuals. Measured with immunoSEQ multiplex PCR; TCRdb has only the in-frame clones, and not every one. Among about 1,500,000 clones listed, roughly 96% were seen once. Sequencing was carried out using naive CD4+ T cells sorted from blood. As for subset: CD45RA+ positively selected. The receptors originated from a man aged 25 to 45 in good health.

The genes are TRBV9 and TRBJ2-5; tentatively, D is TRBD2 (6 bases). Trimming pared 0 bases from V and 4 bases from J, leaving 16 bases between. Germline V gene sequence: CDR1 SGDLS, CDR2 YYNGEE. The CDR3 contains 16 residues. CDR3 region: CASSVGEGRGGETQYF. The CDR3 DNA follows: TGTGCCAGCAGCGTAGGAGAGGGGCGGGGCGGAGAGACCCAGTACTTC.

The CDR3 DNA reads as TGTGCCAGCAGCTTGACAGTTATAGCCAAAAACATTCAGTACTTC. It specifies CASSLTVIAKNIQYF. The chain recombines TRBV5-5 with TRBJ2-4; no reliable D call. The V gene's germline CDR1 is SGHKS and CDR2 YYEKEE (reference sequence). V was cut by 1 base and J by 0 bases, with 8 bases left in between. The CDR3 has 15 residues.

The V and J genes are TRBV28 and TRBJ1-1; maybe TRBD1 (5 bases). This CDR3 comprises 15 residues. CDR1 is MDHEN and CDR2 is SYDVKM in the germline V gene. Trimming took 2 bases from V and 2 from J, leaving 12 bases between them. The CDR3 reads CASSLTPGGNTEAFF. The CDR3 nucleotides read TGTGCCAGCAGTTTAACCCCTGGGGGAAACACTGAAGCTTTCTTT.

This clone has only one observation. V and J are TRBV9 and TRBJ2-3; D ambiguous. The CDR3 extends over 15 amino acids. Trimming took 0 bases from V and 2 from J, leaving 10 bases between them. Looked up from germline, CDR1 is SGDLS and CDR2 is YYNGEE. The CDR3 reads CASSVGGSFTDTQYF. Written as DNA, the CDR3 is TGTGCCAGCAGCGTAGGTGGCAGCTTCACAGATACGCAGTATTTT.

With regard to this clone: Its ends do not fully match the called genes, so a read error is possible. The rearrangement links TRBV30 to TRBJ2-5, with TRBD2 matching 10 bases. Per the germline V gene, CDR1 is GTSNPN and CDR2 is SVGIG (reference sequence). The CDR3 totals 13 residues. The CDR3 nucleotides read TGTGCCTGGGGACTAGCGGCACAAGGGACCCAGTACTTC. As protein: CAWGLAAQGTQYF. Full variable domain (remainder filled in from reference TRBV30 and TRBJ2-5): SQTIHQWPATLVQPVGSPLSLECTVEGTSNPNLYWYRQAAGRGLQLLFYSVGIGQISSEVPQNLSASRPQDRQFILSSKKLLLSDSGFYLCAWGLAAQGTQYFGPGTRLLVL.

Note on this clone: This same CDR3 is encoded by further DNA sequences in the sample. The genes are TRBV7-2 and TRBJ1-5; TRBD1 matches 9 bases. In germline, CDR1 is SGHTA, CDR2 FQGNSA. The CDR3 runs 13 residues. V was pared by 5 bases and J by 6 bases, with 2 bases of the junction left unmatched. The CDR3: CASSLTGGQPQHF. CDR3 nucleotide sequence: TGTGCCAGCAGCCTGACAGGGGGTCAGCCCCAGCATTTT. Looking up the rest from reference TRBV7-2 and TRBJ1-5 gives the full variable domain: GAGVSQSPSNKVTEKGKDVELRCDPISGHTALYWYRQSLGQGLEFLIYFQGNSAPDKSGLPSDRFSAERTGGSVSTLTIQRTQQEDSAVYLCASSLTGGQPQHFGDGTRLSIL.

Comment on this clone: This sample includes further DNA sequences coding for the same CDR3. The CDR3 DNA follows: TGTGCCAGTAGTCCAGGTGCCTCGAATCAGCCCCAGCATTTT. Residues: CASSPGASNQPQHF. The rearrangement uses TRBV19 and TRBJ1-5; D unresolved. This CDR3 region has 14 residues. The germline gives CDR1 LNHDA, CDR2 SQIVND (reference sequence). Deletions cut 5 bases from V and 4 bases from J, with 12 bases between. The full variable domain, rest sourced from reference TRBV19 and TRBJ1-5, is DGGITQSPKYLFRKEGQNVTLSCEQNLNHDAMYWYRQDPGQGLRLIYYSQIVNDFQKGDIAEGYSVSREKKESFPLTVTSAQKNPTAFYLCASSPGASNQPQHFGDGTRLSIL.

The chain uses TRBV27 and TRBJ2-1; the match to TRBD2 covers 10 bases. V lost 7 bases, J lost 6 bases, and 9 bases stayed unmatched. The CDR3 is made up of 15 amino acids. CDR1 MNHEY and CDR2 SMNVEV come from the germline V gene (reference sequence). CDR3 DNA sequence: TGTGCCAGCACAAAGCGGGAGGGCGGTTCCAATGAGCAGTTCTTC. As protein: CASTKREGGSNEQFF.

About this clone itself: Different DNA sequences within this sample yield the same CDR3. This chain uses TRBV6-6 with TRBJ2-7; a possible D gene is TRBD2 (5 bases). Between the trimmed V and J ends, which lost 5 bases and 3 bases, there was a span of 8 bases. Germline CDR1 and CDR2: MNHNY and SVGAGI (reference sequence). This CDR3 contains 12 residues. The CDR3 sequence: CASSPSSYEQYF. The CDR3 DNA reads TGTGCCAGCAGTCCTAGCAGCTACGAGCAGTACTTC.

As concerns this clone: No conserved phenylalanine or tryptophan ends this CDR3, so it is likely a read error. Because the CDR3's place on the DNA is in doubt, the DNA is left out and the CDR3 is given as listed by TCRdb. This rearrangement joins TRBV7-9 to TRBJ1-1. The germline V gene encodes CDR1 SEHNR and CDR2 FQNEAQ (reference sequence). The CDR3 is 13 amino acids long, termini counted. The CDR3 sequence: CASSLDRGDGAFV.

About this clone: Other DNA sequences within the sample encode an identical CDR3. J is TRBJ1-1 and V is TRBV29-1, with D possibly being TRBD1 (6 bases). CDR1 is SQVTM and CDR2 is ANQGSEA in the germline V gene. CDR3 length equals 13 residues. The ends were cut back, 6 bases at V and 0 bases at J, with 11 bases in the middle. The CDR3 here is CSVAGQMNTEAFF. The CDR3 nucleotides are TGCAGCGTAGCAGGACAGATGAACACTGAAGCTTTCTTT.

The rearrangement uses TRBV5-1 and TRBJ2-1, with no clear D. The ends were cut back, 5 bases at V and 1 base at J, with 7 bases in the middle. The V gene's germline CDR1 is SGHRS and CDR2 YFSETQ. This CDR3 has 13 residues. The DNA for the CDR3 is TGCGCCAGCAGTAGGGCTTCCTACAATGAGCAGTTCTTC. Translated, it gives CASSRASYNEQFF.

This clone was detected only once. This rearrangement joins TRBV5-6 to TRBJ2-7; weak D call: TRBD1 (5 bases). Germline V gives CDR1 SGHDT, CDR2 YYEEEE. With 2 bases removed from V and 2 bases from J, the gap between germline ends came to 8 bases. The CDR3 covers 13 residues. This CDR3 is CASSLRQPYEQYF. The CDR3 DNA is TGTGCCAGCAGCTTAAGACAGCCCTACGAGCAGTACTTC.

In nucleotides, the CDR3 is TGCGCCAGCAGCCGTACAACTATCTACGAGCAGTACTTC. This sequence encodes CASSRTTIYEQYF. The chain links TRBV4-1 to TRBJ2-7; D gene unclear. The CDR3 is 13 residues long. Germline CDR1 is MGHRA and CDR2 is YSYEKL. Trimming stripped 4 bases from V and 3 bases from J, with 10 bases between.

The gene calls are TRBV28 and TRBJ1-2; D remains ambiguous. Germline loops: CDR1 MDHEN, CDR2 SYDVKM. The CDR3 consists of 11 residues. Trimming took 4 bases from V and 7 from J, leaving 7 bases between them. CDR3 bases: TGTGCCAGCAGTTCGGCCTCTGGCTACACCTTC. Encoded protein: CASSSASGYTF.

The V gene is TRBV6-5, the J gene TRBJ2-5; 9 bases map to TRBD1. Germline V CDR1 and CDR2: MNHEY, SVGAGI. The length of the CDR3 is 15 residues. The ends lost 2 bases at V and 2 bases at J; junction bases unmatched: 3. The CDR3 sequence is CASSYPGQGQETQYF. CDR3 DNA: TGTGCCAGCAGTTACCCCGGACAGGGGCAAGAGACCCAGTACTTC.

The V and J genes are TRBV6-6 and TRBJ2-5; D ambiguous. The CDR3 length is 13 residues. The germline V gene has CDR1 MNHNY and CDR2 SVGAGI (reference sequence). The V gene lost 5 bases and the J gene lost 2 bases, with 9 bases spanning the gap. The CDR3 reads CASSIPPQETQYF. In DNA form, the CDR3 reads TGTGCCAGCAGTATACCCCCGCAAGAGACCCAGTACTTC.

This rearrangement joins TRBV5-5 to TRBJ2-1; the D gene is possibly TRBD2 (5 bases). This CDR3 spans 15 amino acids. CDR1 and CDR2 (germline): SGHKS, YYEKEE (reference sequence). V lost 1 base, J lost 4 bases, and 12 bases lay in between. CDR3 sequence: CASSLSASSYNEQFF. Here the CDR3 DNA reads TGTGCCAGCAGCTTGTCAGCTAGCTCATACAATGAGCAGTTCTTC.

The CDR3 protein is CASSPPGTLLSGANVLTF. CDR3 bases: TGTGCCAGCTCACCACCTGGCACCCTCCTCTCTGGGGCCAACGTCCTGACTTTC. The V call is TRBV18, the J call TRBJ2-6, with unresolved D. V lost 0 bases, J lost 0 bases, and 12 bases lay in between. The CDR3 totals 18 residues. CDR1 KGHSH and CDR2 LQKENI come from the germline V gene.

This clone was counted once. The chain links TRBV7-2 to TRBJ1-3; 8 positions agree with TRBD1. This CDR3 is built from 16 residues. Germline lookup yields CDR1 SGHTA and CDR2 FQGNSA. The ends lost 2 bases at V and 4 bases at J; junction bases unmatched: 7. CDR3 sequence: CASSLYQGAFGNTIYF. The CDR3 nucleotides read TGTGCCAGCAGCTTATATCAGGGGGCCTTCGGAAACACCATATATTTT.

The chain is built from TRBV5-6 and TRBJ2-7; D gene uncertain. Trimming took 5 bases from V and 2 from J, leaving 17 bases between them. This CDR3 region has 15 residues. Germline V gives CDR1 SGHDT, CDR2 YYEEEE. The CDR3 DNA reads as TGTGCCAGCAGTTTCGCGACGGTGTCCGCCTACGAGCAGTACTTC. This encodes CASSFATVSAYEQYF.

The gene calls are TRBV27 and TRBJ1-1; TRBD1 agrees at 7 bases. The CDR3 has 15 residues. Germline V gene data show CDR1 as MNHEY and CDR2 as SMNVEV (reference sequence). The ends lost 5 bases at V and 0 bases at J; junction bases unmatched: 6. For the CDR3, the DNA is TGTGCCAGCAGTCCACGAGGGGGCCTGAACACTGAAGCTTTCTTT. It translates to CASSPRGGLNTEAFF.

Note on this clone: Other DNA sequences within the sample encode an identical CDR3. The chain has TRBV29-1 and TRBJ2-7; weak D call: TRBD1 (5 bases). Deletions cut 5 bases from V and 2 bases from J, with 10 bases between. Looked up from germline, CDR1 is SQVTM and CDR2 is ANQGSEA. The length of the CDR3 is 12 residues. CDR3 in DNA: TGCAGCGTTCTCACAGGACCCTACGAGCAGTACTTC. It yields the protein CSVLTGPYEQYF.

V usage is TRBV27 and J usage is TRBJ2-3, with D unresolved. CDR1 MNHEY and CDR2 SMNVEV come from the germline V gene (reference sequence). Trimming pared 5 bases from V and 3 bases from J, leaving 9 bases between. The CDR3 consists of 13 residues. The CDR3 sequence: CASSRLQTDTQYF. CDR3 nucleotide sequence: TGTGCCAGCAGTCGCCTACAGACAGATACGCAGTATTTT.

The chain is built from TRBV7-2 and TRBJ2-1; D is ambiguous. The CDR3 runs 11 residues. The germline CDR1 and CDR2 sequences are SGHTA and FQGNSA. The ends were cut back, 4 bases at V and 5 bases at J, with 3 bases in the middle. Written as DNA, the CDR3 is TGTGCCAGCAGCTATAACAATGAGCAGTTCTTC. It translates to CASSYNNEQFF.

The J gene is TRBJ1-3, the V gene TRBV7-2; no clear D gene. This CDR3 comprises 16 residues. The V end lost 2 bases, the J end lost 1 base, and 12 bases lay between the germline ends. Germline lookup yields CDR1 SGHTA and CDR2 FQGNSA. The CDR3 DNA reads TGTGCCAGCAGCTTACAAGGTGGATCGTCTGGAAACACCATATATTTT. As protein: CASSLQGGSSGNTIYF.

The chain combines TRBV11-2 with TRBJ1-1, with 9 bases fitting TRBD1. J lost 4 bases, V lost 4 bases, and 7 bases had no gene match. The germline CDR1 and CDR2 sequences are SGHAT and FQNNGV. CDR3 length: 15 amino acids. The CDR3 reads CASSSPGTGFTEAFF. In DNA form, the CDR3 reads TGTGCCAGCAGCTCCCCCGGGACAGGGTTCACTGAAGCTTTCTTT.

The chain links TRBV7-9 to TRBJ2-3; D is unclear. The V end lost 8 bases, the J end lost 1 base, and 19 bases lay between the germline ends. The CDR3 loop spans 16 amino acids. The germline gives CDR1 SEHNR, CDR2 FQNEAQ (reference sequence). Here the CDR3 DNA reads TGTGCCAGCTTTAGGTCGGTAATCCCTGGCACAGATACGCAGTATTTT. Translating gives CASFRSVIPGTDTQYF.

This chain uses TRBV9 with TRBJ2-3; 14 bases fit TRBD2. The CDR3 extends over 16 amino acids. With V trimmed by 4 bases and J by 5 bases, 6 bases remained unmatched. Germline V gene data show CDR1 as SGDLS and CDR2 as YYNGEE. The DNA of the CDR3 is TGTGCCAGCAGCTCGGGACTAGCGGGAGTCATAGATACGCAGTATTTT. It encodes CASSSGLAGVIDTQYF.

A note on this clone: Other nucleotide sequences from this sample produce the same CDR3. J is TRBJ2-7 and V is TRBV5-4; 9 bases fit TRBD2. Germline loops: CDR1 SGHNT, CDR2 YYREEE (reference sequence). This CDR3 comprises 13 residues. J was trimmed by 5 bases and V by 4 bases; bases with no gene match: 4. CDR3 nucleotides: TGTGCCAGCAGCCTAGCGGGAAGGGACGAGCAGTACTTC. Protein sequence: CASSLAGRDEQYF.

The chain couples TRBV2 to TRBJ2-7; D may be TRBD1 (6 bases). Trimming shortened V by 0 bases and J by 3 bases, and 12 bases separated the two germline ends. The CDR3 is 15 amino acids. CDR1 and CDR2 from the germline V gene are SNHLY and FYNNEI. CDR3 nucleotides: TGTGCCAGCAGTGAAGCCGGCAGGGGTGGCTACGAGCAGTACTTC. This sequence encodes CASSEAGRGGYEQYF. Supplemented by reference TRBV2 and TRBJ2-7, the full variable domain reads EPEVTQTPSHQVTQMGQEVILRCVPISNHLYFYWYRQILGQKVEFLVSFYNNEISEKSEIFDDQFSVERPDGSNFTLKIRSTKLEDSAMYFCASSEAGRGGYEQYFGPGTRLTVT.